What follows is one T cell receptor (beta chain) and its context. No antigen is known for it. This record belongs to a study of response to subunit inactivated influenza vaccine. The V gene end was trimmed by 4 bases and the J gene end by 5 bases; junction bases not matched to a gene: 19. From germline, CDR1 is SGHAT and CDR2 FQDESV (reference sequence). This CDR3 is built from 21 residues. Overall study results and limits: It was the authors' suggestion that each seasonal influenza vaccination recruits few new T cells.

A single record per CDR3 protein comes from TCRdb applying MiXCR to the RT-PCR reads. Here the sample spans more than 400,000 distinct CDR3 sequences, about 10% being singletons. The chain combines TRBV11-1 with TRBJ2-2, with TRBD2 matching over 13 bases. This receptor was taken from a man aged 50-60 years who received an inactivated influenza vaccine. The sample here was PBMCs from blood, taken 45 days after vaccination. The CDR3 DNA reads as TGTGCCAGCAGCTCTAGTCCTACCCCACTAGCGGGAGGGCCCGAAACCGGGGAGCTGTTTTTT. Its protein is CASSSSPTPLAGGPETGELFF.